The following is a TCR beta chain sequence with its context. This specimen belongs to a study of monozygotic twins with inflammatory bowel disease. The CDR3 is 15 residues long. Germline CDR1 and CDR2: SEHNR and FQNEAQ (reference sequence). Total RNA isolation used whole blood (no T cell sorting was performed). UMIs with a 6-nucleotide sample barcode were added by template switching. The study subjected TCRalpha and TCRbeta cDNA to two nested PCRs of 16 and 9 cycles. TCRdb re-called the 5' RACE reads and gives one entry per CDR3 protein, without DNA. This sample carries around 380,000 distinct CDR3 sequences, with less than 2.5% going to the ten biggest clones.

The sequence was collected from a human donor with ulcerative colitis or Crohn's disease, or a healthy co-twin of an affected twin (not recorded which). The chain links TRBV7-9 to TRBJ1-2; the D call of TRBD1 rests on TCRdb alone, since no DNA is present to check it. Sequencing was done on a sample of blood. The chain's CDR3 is CASSLSPDSAYGYTF.